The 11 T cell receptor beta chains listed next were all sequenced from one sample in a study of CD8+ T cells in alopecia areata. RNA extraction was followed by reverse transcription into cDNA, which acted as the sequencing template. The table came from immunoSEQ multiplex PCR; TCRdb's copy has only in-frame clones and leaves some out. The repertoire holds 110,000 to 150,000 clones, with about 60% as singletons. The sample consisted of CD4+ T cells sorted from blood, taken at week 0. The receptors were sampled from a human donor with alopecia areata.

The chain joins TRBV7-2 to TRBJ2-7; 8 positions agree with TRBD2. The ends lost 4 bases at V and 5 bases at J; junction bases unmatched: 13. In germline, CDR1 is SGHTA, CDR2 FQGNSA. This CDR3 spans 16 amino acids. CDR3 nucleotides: TGTGCCAGCAGCTCCACCCCGGGGGGGGCCGGGGACGAGCAGTACTTC. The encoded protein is CASSSTPGGAGDEQYF.

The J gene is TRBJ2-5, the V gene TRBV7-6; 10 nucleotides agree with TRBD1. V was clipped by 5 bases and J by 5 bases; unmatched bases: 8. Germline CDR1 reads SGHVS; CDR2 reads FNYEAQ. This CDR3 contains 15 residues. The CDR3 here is CASSPRDRGWETQYF. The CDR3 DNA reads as TGTGCCAGCAGCCCCAGGGACAGGGGTTGGGAGACCCAGTACTTC.

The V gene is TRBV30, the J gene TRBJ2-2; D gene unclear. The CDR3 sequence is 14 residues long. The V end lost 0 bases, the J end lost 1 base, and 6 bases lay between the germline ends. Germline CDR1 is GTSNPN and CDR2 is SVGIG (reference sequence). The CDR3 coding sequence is TGTGCCTGGAGTGTACGGGTGAACACCGGGGAGCTGTTTTTT. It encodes CAWSVRVNTGELFF. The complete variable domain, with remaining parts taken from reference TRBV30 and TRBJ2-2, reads SQTIHQWPATLVQPVGSPLSLECTVEGTSNPNLYWYRQAAGRGLQLLFYSVGIGQISSEVPQNLSASRPQDRQFILSSKKLLLSDSGFYLCAWSVRVNTGELFFGEGSRLTVL.

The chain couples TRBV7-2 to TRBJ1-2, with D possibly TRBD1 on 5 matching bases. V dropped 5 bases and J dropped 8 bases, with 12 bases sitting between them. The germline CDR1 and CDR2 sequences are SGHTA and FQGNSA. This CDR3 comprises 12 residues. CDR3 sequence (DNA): TGTGCCAGCAGCCGTACTGACAGAGGCTACACCTTC. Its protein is CASSRTDRGYTF.

The CDR3 bases are TGTGCCAGCAGCTTGGTCGGCTACACCTTC. Residues: CASSLVGYTF. The chain combines TRBV7-9 with TRBJ1-2; D gene unclear. V dropped 3 bases and J dropped 8 bases, with 4 bases sitting between them. Germline V gene data show CDR1 as SEHNR and CDR2 as FQNEAQ (reference sequence). The CDR3 has 10 residues.

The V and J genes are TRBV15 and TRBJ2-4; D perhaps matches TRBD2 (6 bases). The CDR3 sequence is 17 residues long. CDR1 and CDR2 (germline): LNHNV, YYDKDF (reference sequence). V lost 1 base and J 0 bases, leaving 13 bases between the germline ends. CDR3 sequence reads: CATSRVGGGLAKNIQYF. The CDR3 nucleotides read TGTGCCACCAGCAGAGTTGGGGGAGGACTAGCCAAAAACATTCAGTACTTC.

The CDR3 DNA reads as TGTGCCTGGAGTGCATCGGGACAGGGGACCTACGAGCAGTACTTC. This gives the protein CAWSASGQGTYEQYF. The chain combines TRBV30 with TRBJ2-7; 10 nucleotides match TRBD1. Trimming removed 1 base from V and 2 bases from J; junction bases left unmatched: 5. This CDR3 has 15 residues. Germline CDR1 and CDR2: GTSNPN and SVGIG (reference sequence).

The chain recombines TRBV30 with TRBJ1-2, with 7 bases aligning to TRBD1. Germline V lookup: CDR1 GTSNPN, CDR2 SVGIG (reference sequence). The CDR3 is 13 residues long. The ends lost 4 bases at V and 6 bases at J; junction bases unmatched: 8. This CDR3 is CAWTSRQGDGYTF. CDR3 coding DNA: TGTGCCTGGACCAGCCGACAGGGAGATGGCTACACCTTC. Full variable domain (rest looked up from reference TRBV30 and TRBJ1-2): SQTIHQWPATLVQPVGSPLSLECTVEGTSNPNLYWYRQAAGRGLQLLFYSVGIGQISSEVPQNLSASRPQDRQFILSSKKLLLSDSGFYLCAWTSRQGDGYTFGSGTRLTVV.

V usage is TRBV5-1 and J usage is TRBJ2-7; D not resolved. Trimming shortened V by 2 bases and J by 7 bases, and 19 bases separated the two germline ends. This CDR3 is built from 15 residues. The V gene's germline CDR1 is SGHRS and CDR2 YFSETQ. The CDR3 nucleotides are TGCGCCAGCAGCTTCGATTGGCGGCGGCCGCAAGAGCAGTACTTC. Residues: CASSFDWRRPQEQYF.

The CDR3 region is CAWSGNNEKLFF. Written as DNA, the CDR3 is TGTGCCTGGAGTGGGAATAATGAAAAACTGTTTTTT. This chain connects TRBV30 to TRBJ1-4, with no clear D. Trimming took 1 base from V and 4 from J, leaving 4 bases between them. The CDR3 spans 12 residues. The germline gives CDR1 GTSNPN, CDR2 SVGIG (reference sequence).

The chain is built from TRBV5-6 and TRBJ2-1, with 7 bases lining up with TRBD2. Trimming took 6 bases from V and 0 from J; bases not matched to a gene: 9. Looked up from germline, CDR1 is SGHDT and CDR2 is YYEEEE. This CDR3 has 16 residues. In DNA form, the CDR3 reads TGTGCCAGCACCCCATTCGGGGGGTCCTCCTACAATGAGCAGTTCTTC. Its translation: CASTPFGGSSYNEQFF.